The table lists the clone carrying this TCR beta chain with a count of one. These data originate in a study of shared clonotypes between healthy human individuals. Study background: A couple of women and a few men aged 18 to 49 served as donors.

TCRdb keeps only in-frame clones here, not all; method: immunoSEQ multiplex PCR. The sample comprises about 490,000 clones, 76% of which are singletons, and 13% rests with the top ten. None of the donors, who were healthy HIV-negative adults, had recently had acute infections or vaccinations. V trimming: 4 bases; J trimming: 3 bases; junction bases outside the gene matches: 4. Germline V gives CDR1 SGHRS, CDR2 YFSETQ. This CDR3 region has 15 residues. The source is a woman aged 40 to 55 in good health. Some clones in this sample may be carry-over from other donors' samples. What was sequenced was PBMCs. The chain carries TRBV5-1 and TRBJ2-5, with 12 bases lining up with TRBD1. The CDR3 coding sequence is TGCGCCAGCAGCGGGGACAGGGGGCGTGAAGAGACCCAGTACTTC. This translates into CASSGDRGREETQYF. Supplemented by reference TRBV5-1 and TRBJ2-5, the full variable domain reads KAGVTQTPRYLIKTRGQQVTLSCSPISGHRSVSWYQQTPGQGLQFLFEYFSETQRNKGNFPGRFSGRQFSNSRSEMNVSTLELGDSALYLCASSGDRGREETQYFGPGTRLLVL.